The clone carrying this T cell receptor (beta chain) was seen once. Per the study methods: Reference gene primer amplification in the assay estimated nucleated cell counts. Method: immunoSEQ multiplex PCR; TCRdb's copy keeps in-frame clones and lacks some. That table gives V, J and clone size, and the DNA gave D and trimming. The sample records 95,000 to 150,000 clones, about 83% being singletons. The data derive from a study of blood T cell repertoires in COVID-19. As for the study in general: The United States, Italy and Spain were the sources of the acute and convalescent COVID-19 samples. PBMCs, B-cell-depleted T cells, or T cells were the source of the cDNA or gDNA that made up the material.

Germline V gives CDR1 DFQATT, CDR2 SNEGSKA (reference sequence). This CDR3 contains 11 residues. Trimming removed 0 bases from V and 13 bases from J, with 10 bases in between. This sequence was found in a man aged 55 to 70 with acute or convalescent COVID-19. Material: peripheral blood. J is TRBJ1-5 and V is TRBV20-1, with D tentatively TRBD1 (5 bases). The CDR3 bases are TGCAGTGCTAGAGAGGCGACAGCACAGCATTTT. Translated: CSAREATAQHF.